This T cell receptor beta chain was recovered during a study of CD8+ T cells in alopecia areata. About the study: Tofacitinib ran 6 to 18 months, followed by 6 months off drug.

TCR sequencing used cDNA made by reverse transcription of extracted RNA. The method was immunoSEQ multiplex PCR; TCRdb's version includes in-frame clones alone and lacks a portion of them. The table records 130,000 or so clones, approximately 49% of them present only once. The CDR3 has 14 residues. V was pared by 7 bases and J by 1 base, with 15 bases between. From germline, CDR1 is SQVTM and CDR2 ANQGSEA. Sequencing was performed on CD8+ T cells sorted from blood, taken at week 0. The chain is built from TRBV29-1 and TRBJ2-3; D might be TRBD2 (5 bases). This TCR was recovered from a human donor with alopecia areata. CDR3 sequence (DNA): TGCAGCGAACGGACGGGGAGCCGCACAGATACGCAGTATTTT. Protein product: CSERTGSRTDTQYF.